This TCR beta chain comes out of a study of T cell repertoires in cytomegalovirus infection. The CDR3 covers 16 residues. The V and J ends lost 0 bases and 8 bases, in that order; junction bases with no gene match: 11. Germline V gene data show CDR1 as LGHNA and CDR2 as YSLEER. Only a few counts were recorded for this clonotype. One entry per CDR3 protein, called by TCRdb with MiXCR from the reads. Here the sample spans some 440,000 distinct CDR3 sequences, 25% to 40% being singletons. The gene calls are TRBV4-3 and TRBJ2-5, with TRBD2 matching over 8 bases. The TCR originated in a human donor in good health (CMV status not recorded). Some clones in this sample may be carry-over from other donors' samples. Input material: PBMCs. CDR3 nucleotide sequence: TGCGCCAGCAGCCAAGACCTGGCGGGGGGTATGGAAACCCAGTACTTC. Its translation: CASSQDLAGGMETQYF.